These T cell receptor beta chains were read from a single sample in a study of technical replicates of blood from a handful of donors. Using immunoSEQ multiplex PCR, the repertoire was profiled, and TCRdb retains in-frame clones only, with some absent. This table holds roughly 100,000 clones, nearly 96% found once. The specimen sequenced was T cells isolated from PBMCs. These receptors came from a human donor in good health. Each CDR3 is given with its conserved first and last residue. D genes are given only for firm matches. Clone size is shown for a subset of rows, as once, few, many or a class of expanded clone.

clone_size,v_call,d_call,j_call,cdr3_nt,cdr3_aa
NA,TRBV19,TRBD1,TRBJ2-5,TGTGCCAGTAGTGCAGGACAGGGGTCTCAAGAGACCCAGTACTTC,CASSAGQGSQETQYF
NA,TRBV9,TRBD1,TRBJ2-4,TGTGCCAGCAGCGTAGGACAGGGGGCAACCATTCAGTACTTC,CASSVGQGATIQYF
NA,TRBV5-4,TRBD1,TRBJ1-1,TGTGCCAGCAGCTCCGTTGGAAGGACAGGGGGTCCATTTTTGGCTTTCTTT,CASSSVGRTGGPFLAFF
NA,TRBV2,NA,TRBJ2-6,TGTGCCAGCACAATGGGGGGTGGGGCCAACGTCCTGACTTTC,CASTMGGGANVLTF
NA,TRBV4-1,NA,TRBJ2-7,TGCGCCAGCAGCCCGAGTCGGCAGGACTCCTACGAGCAGTACTTC,CASSPSRQDSYEQYF
NA,TRBV10-3,TRBD1,TRBJ1-4,TGTGCCACCAGAACCGGGACAGTTAATGAAAAACTGTTTTTT,CATRTGTVNEKLFF
NA,TRBV18,NA,TRBJ2-2,TGTGCCAGCTCACTCATCACCTTATCCGGGGCGGGAACCGGGGAGCTGTTTTTT,CASSLITLSGAGTGELFF
NA,TRBV11-3,NA,TRBJ1-1,TGTGCCAGCAGCCCCTCTCCGGGGGGGATGGCTGAAGCTTTCTTT,CASSPSPGGMAEAFF
once,TRBV30,TRBD1,TRBJ2-3,TGTGCCTTAGACAGGGGCGTGAGCACAGATACGCAGTATTTT,CALDRGVSTDTQYF
NA,TRBV5-6,TRBD2,TRBJ2-5,TGTGCCAGCAGCTTGGCCGCGGGAGCAGAGACCCAGTACTTC,CASSLAAGAETQYF
few,TRBV30,TRBD1,TRBJ1-5,TGTGCCTGGGAGGGGGACAGGGGTGATCAGCCCCAGCATTTT,CAWEGDRGDQPQHF
NA,TRBV6-6,NA,TRBJ2-1,TGTGCCAGCAGTTACTTGGCGGGGTCGAATGAGCAGTTCTTC,CASSYLAGSNEQFF
NA,TRBV6-5,NA,TRBJ2-7,TGTGCCAGCAGCCGAAAACTATCTTTCTCCTACGAGCAGTACTTC,CASSRKLSFSYEQYF
NA,TRBV9,NA,TRBJ1-1,TGTGCCAGCAGCCCTGACAGCTTCACTGAAGCTTTCTTT,CASSPDSFTEAFF
NA,TRBV27,NA,TRBJ1-5,TGTGCCAGCACAGCCGCGCCTCTAGGCGTGGAGCCCCAGCATTTT,CASTAAPLGVEPQHF
NA,TRBV28,NA,TRBJ2-3,TGTGCCAGCAGTTTATACGCCGGGGATGATACGCAGTATTTT,CASSLYAGDDTQYF
NA,TRBV29-1,TRBD1,TRBJ2-7,TGCAGCGTTGTTGACAGGGGCTACGAGCAGTACTTC,CSVVDRGYEQYF
NA,TRBV2,TRBD1,TRBJ2-1,TGTGCCAGCAGTGAGGGCAGGGGGCCCGACAATGAGCAGTTCTTC,CASSEGRGPDNEQFF
NA,TRBV5-1,TRBD1,TRBJ2-1,TGCGCCAGCAGCTTTACAGGGGGCGCCTACAATGAGCAGTTCTTC,CASSFTGGAYNEQFF
NA,TRBV4-1,TRBD2,TRBJ2-5,TGCGCCAGCAGCCGACTCCTTCCTTTAGCGGGGGGGCCACAAGAGACCCAGTACTTC,CASSRLLPLAGGPQETQYF
NA,TRBV4-1,TRBD1,TRBJ2-7,TGCGCCAGCAGCTCGGGACAGGGGCCCGACGAGCAGTACTTC,CASSSGQGPDEQYF
NA,TRBV7-9,TRBD2,TRBJ2-1,TGTGCCAGCAGCGCGGGACTAGCGGTTCGCAATGAGCAGTTCTTC,CASSAGLAVRNEQFF
NA,TRBV10-1,TRBD1,TRBJ2-2,TGCGCCAGCAGTGAGGGATTAGGACAGGGGTTCCTGTTTTTT,CASSEGLGQGFLFF
NA,TRBV12-5,TRBD2,TRBJ2-7,TGTGCTAGTGGTTTGGTCGAAGCGGGAGGCCAACTAAGCTACGAGCAGTACTTC,CASGLVEAGGQLSYEQYF
NA,TRBV6-1,NA,TRBJ1-1,TGTGCCAGCATATTCGGGAACACTGAAGCTTTCTTT,CASIFGNTEAFF
NA,TRBV4-2,NA,TRBJ2-5,TGTGCCAGCAGCCAAGATTGGGGCTCGGAGACCCAGTACTTC,CASSQDWGSETQYF
NA,TRBV6-5,TRBD1,TRBJ1-2,TGTGCCAGCAGGCGAGAATTACAGGGGGTCCATGGCTACACCTTC,CASRRELQGVHGYTF
NA,TRBV28,NA,TRBJ1-2,TGTGCCAGCAGTTTAGGACGGGGGGGCTTTTCCTATGGCTACACCTTC,CASSLGRGGFSYGYTF
NA,TRBV29-1,NA,TRBJ2-2,TGTAGCGTTGCAGAGACAGCTACCGGGGAGCTGTTTTTT,CSVAETATGELFF
NA,TRBV5-1,TRBD2,TRBJ2-3,TGCGCCAGCAATGCGGGAGAAGGCACAGATACGCAGTATTTT,CASNAGEGTDTQYF
NA,TRBV6-5,NA,TRBJ1-2,TGTGCCAGCAGTTCGAATACTTATGGCTACACCTTC,CASSSNTYGYTF
NA,TRBV27,NA,TRBJ2-5,TGTGCCAGCAGTTTGTACGATAGAACGACCCAGTACTTC,CASSLYDRTTQYF
NA,TRBV18,NA,TRBJ1-1,TGTGCCAGCTCACCACCGTTAAAGGGGCAGAGAGACACTGAAGCTTTCTTT,CASSPPLKGQRDTEAFF
NA,TRBV19,NA,TRBJ2-7,TGTGCCAGTAGTATAGGGAGAGGTAGCTCCTACGAGCAGTACTTC,CASSIGRGSSYEQYF
NA,TRBV19,TRBD2,TRBJ2-3,TGTGCCAGTGCCTCCCGGAGGGAGGGCAGGGATACGCAGTATTTT,CASASRREGRDTQYF
NA,TRBV9,NA,TRBJ1-1,TGTGCCAGCAGCCCCGTAAGGACTTCCCGCTCGAACACTGAAGCTTTCTTT,CASSPVRTSRSNTEAFF
NA,TRBV9,TRBD2,TRBJ2-1,TGTGCCAGCAGCGTAACGTCCGGGGGGGCCATCAATGAGCAGTTCTTC,CASSVTSGGAINEQFF
NA,TRBV7-9,TRBD2,TRBJ2-3,TGTGCCAGCAGCCCCGAGCGGGGGAGAAACACAGATACGCAGTATTTT,CASSPERGRNTDTQYF
NA,TRBV30,TRBD1,TRBJ2-7,TGTGCCTGGCACCGGGACAGGGTTCACGAGCAGTACTTC,CAWHRDRVHEQYF
NA,TRBV7-9,TRBD1,TRBJ1-2,TGTGCCAGCAGCCAGACAGGGTATGGCTACACCTTC,CASSQTGYGYTF
NA,TRBV5-4,NA,TRBJ2-2,TGTGCCAGCAGCCGCATGAACGGGGGGCCGAACACCGGGGAGCTGTTTTTT,CASSRMNGGPNTGELFF
once,TRBV5-1,TRBD1,TRBJ1-6,TGCGCCAGCAGAACCGGGACAGCTTCTAATTCACCCCTCCACTTT,CASRTGTASNSPLHF
NA,TRBV27,NA,TRBJ2-1,TGTGCCAGCAGTTCCCCCCCCGGCAGGGAGGAAGGTGAGCAGTTCTTC,CASSSPPGREEGEQFF
NA,TRBV18,TRBD2,TRBJ2-1,TGTGCCAGCTCACTAGCGGGGGGGAGTGATGAGCAGTTCTTC,CASSLAGGSDEQFF
NA,TRBV29-1,NA,TRBJ1-4,TGCAGCGTGTCGGGGACATCAACTAATGAAAAACTGTTTTTT,CSVSGTSTNEKLFF
NA,TRBV7-9,TRBD2,TRBJ2-3,TGTGCCAGCAGCTACCGGCGGGAGCGTACAGATACGCAGTATTTT,CASSYRRERTDTQYF
once,TRBV2,TRBD2,TRBJ2-2,TGTGCCATGGTTCGGCTAGCGGGAAGGGGGACCGGGGAGCTGTTTTTT,CAMVRLAGRGTGELFF
NA,TRBV6-1,TRBD1,TRBJ2-7,TGTGCCAGCGAGGATTGGGACAGCGCCTACGAGCAGTACTTC,CASEDWDSAYEQYF
NA,TRBV30,NA,TRBJ1-5,TGTGCCTGGAGTGGGGGCGGCCAGCCCCAGCATTTT,CAWSGGGQPQHF
NA,TRBV2,TRBD2,TRBJ2-7,TGTGCCAGCACCCGGACTAGCGGGGGGTTCTACGAGCAGTACTTC,CASTRTSGGFYEQYF
NA,TRBV10-3,TRBD1,TRBJ1-2,TGTGCCATCAGTGATAGTAGGACAGGGCAGACTAACTATGGCTACACCTTC,CAISDSRTGQTNYGYTF
NA,TRBV9,NA,TRBJ1-4,TGTGCCAGCAGCCGACAGAGTACTAATGAAAAACTGTTTTTT,CASSRQSTNEKLFF